The clone carrying this T cell receptor (beta chain) was counted only a few times. The sample originates from a study of response to subunit inactivated influenza vaccine. The V end lost 4 bases, the J end lost 6 bases, and 19 bases lay between the germline ends. CDR3 size: 16 residues. A single record per CDR3 protein comes from TCRdb applying MiXCR to the RT-PCR reads. Among just under 550,000 distinct CDR3 sequences listed, approximately 24% were seen once. This sample was also put to use in a study of T cells expressing NK-cell markers. From that study: Beta-chain TCR cDNA was generated via 5'RACE template switching with UMIs. The use of an anti-gamma-delta TCR antibody, which was added in several experiments, restricted sorting to T cells expressing alpha-beta TCR.

This TCR derives from a man aged 50 to 59 who received an inactivated influenza vaccine. The input for sequencing was CD4+ T cells sorted from PBMCs, taken roughly 13 days after vaccination. The chain uses TRBV23-1 and TRBJ2-4, with a tentative D call TRBD1 (5 bases). TRBV23-1 is classed as an ORF, of uncertain function. CDR3 DNA sequence: TGCGCCAGCAGTCTAGAAACGGACATTTACTCAAACATTCAGTACTTC. It specifies CASSLETDIYSNIQYF.